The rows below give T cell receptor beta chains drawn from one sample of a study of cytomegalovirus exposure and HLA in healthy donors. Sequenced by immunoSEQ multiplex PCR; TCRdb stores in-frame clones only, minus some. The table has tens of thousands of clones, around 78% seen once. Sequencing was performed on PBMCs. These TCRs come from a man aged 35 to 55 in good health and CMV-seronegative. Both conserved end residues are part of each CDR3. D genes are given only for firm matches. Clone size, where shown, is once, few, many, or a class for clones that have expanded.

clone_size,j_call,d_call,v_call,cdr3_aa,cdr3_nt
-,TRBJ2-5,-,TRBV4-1,CASSQGLAETQYF,TGCGCCAGCAGCCAAGGTTTAGCAGAGACCCAGTACTTC
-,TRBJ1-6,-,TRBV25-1,CASSASGPLNSPLHF,TGTGCCAGCAGCGCCTCAGGCCCGCTAAATTCACCCCTCCACTTT
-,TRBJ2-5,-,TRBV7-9,CASSVRLGIQETQYF,TGTGCCAGCAGCGTCCGACTAGGGATTCAAGAGACCCAGTACTTC
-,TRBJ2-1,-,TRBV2,CASSGGGQGSEQFF,TGTGCCAGCAGTGGGGGGGGGCAAGGCAGTGAGCAGTTCTTC
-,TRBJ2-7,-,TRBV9,CASSVVGSGSSYEQYF,TGTGCCAGCAGCGTAGTTGGTAGCGGAAGCTCCTACGAGCAGTACTTC
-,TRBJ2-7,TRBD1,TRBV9,CASSVGQGANEQYF,TGTGCCAGCAGCGTAGGACAGGGGGCGAACGAGCAGTACTTC
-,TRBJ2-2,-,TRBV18,CASSPGSTSSTGELFF,TGTGCCAGCTCACCTGGGAGTACATCCTCCACCGGGGAGCTGTTTTTT
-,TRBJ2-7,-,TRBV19,CASSIGEGQPYEQYF,TGTGCCAGTAGTATTGGTGAGGGACAACCCTACGAGCAGTACTTC
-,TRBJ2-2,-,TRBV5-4,CASSLLGGRTGELFF,TGTGCCAGCAGCTTGTTGGGGGGACGGACCGGGGAGCTGTTTTTT
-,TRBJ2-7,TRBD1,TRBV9,CASSGAGTGWYEQYF,TGTGCCAGCAGCGGTGCCGGGACAGGGTGGTACGAGCAGTACTTC
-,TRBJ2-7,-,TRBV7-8,CASGGAYEQYF,TGTGCCAGCGGAGGGGCCTACGAGCAGTACTTC
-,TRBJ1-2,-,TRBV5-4,CASNLDSRYGYTF,TGTGCCAGCAACCTGGACAGTCGTTATGGCTACACCTTC
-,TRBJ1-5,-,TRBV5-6,CASSLAGWQEIENQPQHF,TGTGCCAGCAGCTTGGCTGGATGGCAGGAAATAGAAAATCAGCCCCAGCATTTT
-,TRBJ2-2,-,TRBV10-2,CASRQPTGELFF,TGCGCCAGCAGACAGCCTACCGGGGAGCTGTTTTTT
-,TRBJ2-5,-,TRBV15,CATSEGGETQYF,TGTGCCACCAGCGAGGGTGGGGAGACCCAGTACTTC
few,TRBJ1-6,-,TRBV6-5,CASRPQGPNSPLHF,TGTGCCAGCAGACCACAGGGCCCCAATTCACCCCTCCACTTT
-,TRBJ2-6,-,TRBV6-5,CASSPVVLANVLTF,TGTGCCAGCAGCCCGGTTGTGTTGGCCAACGTCCTGACTTTC
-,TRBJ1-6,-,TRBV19,CATNTPRPGGNSPLHF,TGTGCCACCAATACCCCTCGACCGGGTGGTAATTCACCCCTCCACTTT
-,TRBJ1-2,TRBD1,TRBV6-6,CASSYQVDRGGYTF,TGTGCCAGCAGTTACCAGGTGGACAGGGGTGGCTACACCTTC
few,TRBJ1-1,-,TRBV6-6,CASSYKQGPTEAFF,TGTGCCAGCAGTTACAAGCAGGGCCCCACTGAAGCTTTCTTT
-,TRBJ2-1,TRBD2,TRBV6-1,CASSADSGTSYNEQFF,TGTGCCAGCAGTGCTGACTCCGGGACTAGCTACAATGAGCAGTTCTTC
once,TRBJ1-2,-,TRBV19,CAVRFGNYGYTF,TGTGCCGTCCGTTTCGGGAACTATGGCTACACCTTC
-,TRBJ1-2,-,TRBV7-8,CASSFGPNYGYTF,TGTGCCAGCAGCTTTGGGCCTAACTATGGCTACACCTTC
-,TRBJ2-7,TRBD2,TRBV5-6,CASSQRLAYAYEQYF,TGTGCCAGCAGCCAAAGACTAGCTTACGCCTACGAGCAGTACTTC
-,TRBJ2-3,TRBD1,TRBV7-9,CASSLQPGQGLLDTQYF,TGTGCCAGCAGCTTACAGCCGGGACAGGGCTTGCTAGATACGCAGTATTTT
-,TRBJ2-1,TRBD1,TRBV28,CASRSGQNYNEQFF,TGTGCCAGCAGGTCGGGACAGAACTACAATGAGCAGTTCTTC
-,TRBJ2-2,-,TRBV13,CASSLGRPPPGELFF,TGTGCCAGCAGCTTAGGGCGGCCTCCCCCCGGGGAGCTGTTTTTT
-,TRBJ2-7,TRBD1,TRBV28,CASRSTGTGDEQYF,TGTGCCAGCAGATCCACCGGGACAGGGGACGAGCAGTACTTC
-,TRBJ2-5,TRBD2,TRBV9,CASSAGLAGVETQYF,TGTGCCAGCAGTGCCGGACTAGCGGGGGTGGAGACCCAGTACTTC
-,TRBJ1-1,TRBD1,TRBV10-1,CASSEYRGREAFF,TGCGCCAGCAGTGAATACAGGGGGCGTGAAGCTTTCTTT
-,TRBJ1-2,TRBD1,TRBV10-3,CAIRQGEGYGYTF,TGTGCCATAAGACAGGGGGAAGGCTATGGCTACACCTTC
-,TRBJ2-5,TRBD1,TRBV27,CASSSSGQGLETQYF,TGTGCCAGCAGTTCCTCCGGACAGGGTTTGGAGACCCAGTACTTC
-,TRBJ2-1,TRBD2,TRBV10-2,CASRSLAGEYNEQFF,TGCGCCAGCAGAAGTCTAGCGGGGGAATACAATGAGCAGTTCTTC
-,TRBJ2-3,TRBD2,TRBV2,CASSGPSGATYGQYF,TGTGCCAGCAGTGGTCCTAGCGGGGCTACATATGGGCAGTATTTT
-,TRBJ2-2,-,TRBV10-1,CASTGTQNTGELFF,TGCGCCAGTACCGGGACTCAGAACACCGGGGAGCTGTTTTTT
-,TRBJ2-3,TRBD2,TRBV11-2,CASSWIAGARDTQYF,TGTGCCAGCAGCTGGATAGCGGGGGCTAGAGATACGCAGTATTTT
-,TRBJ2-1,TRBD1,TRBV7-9,CASSLKRGQIEQFF,TGTGCCAGCAGCTTAAAGAGGGGGCAGATTGAGCAGTTCTTC
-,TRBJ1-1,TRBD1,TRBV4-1,CASSLDRRENTEAFF,TGCGCCAGCAGCCTGGACAGGCGAGAGAACACTGAAGCTTTCTTT
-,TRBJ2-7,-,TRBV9,CASSLAGAGDEQYF,TGTGCCAGCAGCCTGGCCGGTGCAGGTGACGAGCAGTACTTC
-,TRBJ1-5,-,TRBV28,CASSYVQGGQPQHF,TGTGCCAGCAGTTACGTGCAGGGCGGTCAGCCCCAGCATTTT
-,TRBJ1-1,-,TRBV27,CASTPRGPNTEAFF,TGTGCCAGCACCCCCAGGGGACCGAACACTGAAGCTTTCTTT
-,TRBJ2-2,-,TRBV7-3,CASSQLANTGELFF,TGTGCCAGCAGCCAGCTAGCAAACACCGGGGAGCTGTTTTTT